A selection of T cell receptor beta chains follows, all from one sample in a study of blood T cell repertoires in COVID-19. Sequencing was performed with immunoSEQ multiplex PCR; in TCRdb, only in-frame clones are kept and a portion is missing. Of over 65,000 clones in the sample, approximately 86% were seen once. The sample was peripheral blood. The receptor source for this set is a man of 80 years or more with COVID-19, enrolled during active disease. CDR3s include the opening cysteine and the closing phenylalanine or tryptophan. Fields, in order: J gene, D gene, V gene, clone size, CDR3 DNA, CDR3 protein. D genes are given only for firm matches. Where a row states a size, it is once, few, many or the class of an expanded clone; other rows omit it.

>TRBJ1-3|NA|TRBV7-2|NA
TGTGCCAGCAGCCTCCAGACCACGGGAGGAAACACCATATATTTT
CASSLQTTGGNTIYF
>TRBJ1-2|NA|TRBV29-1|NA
TGCAGCGTTGGGACAGCCAACTATGGCTACACCTTC
CSVGTANYGYTF
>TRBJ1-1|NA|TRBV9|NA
TGTGCCAGCAGCCCACAAACCGCGAACACTGAAGCTTTCTTT
CASSPQTANTEAFF
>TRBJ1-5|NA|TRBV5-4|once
TGTGCCAGCAGCTATGGAGGGCCCAATCAGCCCCAGCATTTT
CASSYGGPNQPQHF
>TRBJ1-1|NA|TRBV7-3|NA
TGTGCCAGCGGGCAGGGAGGGAACACTGAAGCTTTCTTT
CASGQGGNTEAFF
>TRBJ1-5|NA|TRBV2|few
TGTGCCAGCAGTGAATGGGGGCAAGTCGGTCAGCCCCAGCATTTT
CASSEWGQVGQPQHF
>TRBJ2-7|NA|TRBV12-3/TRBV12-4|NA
TGTGCCAGCAGTTTACAACGGGGGTCAGAGCAGTACTTC
CASSLQRGSEQYF
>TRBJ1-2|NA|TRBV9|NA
TGTGCCAGCAGCGTAGGCCCTTCGGGGGTTAACTATGGCTACACCTTC
CASSVGPSGVNYGYTF
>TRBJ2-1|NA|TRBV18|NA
TGTGCCAGCTCTCCCCCCGAGGGTTTGAATGAGCAGTTCTTC
CASSPPEGLNEQFF
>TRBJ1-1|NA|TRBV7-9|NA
TGTGCCAGCAGCCCTTATGGGCCGATGAACACTGAAGCTTTCTTT
CASSPYGPMNTEAFF
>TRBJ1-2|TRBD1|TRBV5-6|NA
TGTGCCAGCAGCTTGTTTTCGAAGGGGGCCAACTATGGCTACACCTTC
CASSLFSKGANYGYTF
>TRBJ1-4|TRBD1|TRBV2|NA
TGTGCCACGGGACAGGGGCCTTTTAATGAAAAACTGTTTTTT
CATGQGPFNEKLFF
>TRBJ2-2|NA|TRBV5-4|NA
TGTGCCAGCAGCAGAAGAGGAGTTCCGAACACCGGGGAGCTGTTTTTT
CASSRRGVPNTGELFF
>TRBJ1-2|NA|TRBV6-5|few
TGTGCCAGCAACCAGGGGTTGTCCGGCTACACCTTC
CASNQGLSGYTF
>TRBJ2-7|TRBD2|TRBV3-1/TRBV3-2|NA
TGTGCCAGCAGCCAAGCGGGGGGCGAGCAGTACTTC
CASSQAGGEQYF
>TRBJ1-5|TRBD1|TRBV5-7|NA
TGTGCCAGCAGCTTAGGGACAGGGAACCAGCCCCAGCATTTT
CASSLGTGNQPQHF
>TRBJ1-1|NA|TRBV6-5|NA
TGTGCCAGCAGTACGGAGAAAAACACTGAAGCTTTCTTT
CASSTEKNTEAFF
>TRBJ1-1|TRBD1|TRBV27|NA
TGTGCCAGCAGTTTCAGAGGGACAGGGTACACTGAAGCTTTCTTT
CASSFRGTGYTEAFF
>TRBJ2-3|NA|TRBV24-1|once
TGTGCCACCAGTGATTCGGGGGACCCCGGTGGGGCAGATACGCAGTATTTT
CATSDSGDPGGADTQYF
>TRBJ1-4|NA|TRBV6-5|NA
TGTGCCAGCAGCCTGCTCCAATCTCCGACAGTACTGTTTTTT
CASSLLQSPTVLFF
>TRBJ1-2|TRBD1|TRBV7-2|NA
TGTGCCAGCAGCTTAGCACAGGGGGCAGGAGGCTACACCTTC
CASSLAQGAGGYTF
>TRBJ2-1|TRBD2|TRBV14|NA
TGTGCCAGCAGCCAAGATAGTGTGCTAGCGGGCTTAACTAATGAGCAGTTCTTC
CASSQDSVLAGLTNEQFF
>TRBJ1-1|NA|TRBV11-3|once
TGTGCCAGCAGCTTTCAACAGAACACTGAAGCTTTCTTT
CASSFQQNTEAFF
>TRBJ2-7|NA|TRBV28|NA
TGTGCCAGCAGTTTGAGGACAGACGAGCAGTACTTC
CASSLRTDEQYF